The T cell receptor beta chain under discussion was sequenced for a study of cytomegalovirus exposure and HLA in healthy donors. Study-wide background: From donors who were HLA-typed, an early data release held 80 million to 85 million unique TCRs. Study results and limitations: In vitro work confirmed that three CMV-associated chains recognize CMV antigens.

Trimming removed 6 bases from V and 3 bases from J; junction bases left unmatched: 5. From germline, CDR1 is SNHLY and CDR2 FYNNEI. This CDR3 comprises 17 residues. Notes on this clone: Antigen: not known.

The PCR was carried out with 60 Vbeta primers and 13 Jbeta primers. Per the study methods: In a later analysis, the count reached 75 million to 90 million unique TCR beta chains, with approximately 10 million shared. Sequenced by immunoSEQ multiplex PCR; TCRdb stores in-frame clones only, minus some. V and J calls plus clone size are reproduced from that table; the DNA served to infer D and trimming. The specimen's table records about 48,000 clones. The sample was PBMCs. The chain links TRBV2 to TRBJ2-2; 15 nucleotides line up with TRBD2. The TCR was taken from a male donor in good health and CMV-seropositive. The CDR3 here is CASRGGLAGGYTGELFF. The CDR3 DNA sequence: TGTGCCAGCAGGGGAGGACTAGCGGGGGGGTACACCGGGGAGCTGTTTTTT. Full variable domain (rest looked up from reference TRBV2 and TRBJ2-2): EPEVTQTPSHQVTQMGQEVILRCVPISNHLYFYWYRQILGQKVEFLVSFYNNEISEKSEIFDDQFSVERPDGSNFTLKIRSTKLEDSAMYFCASRGGLAGGYTGELFFGEGSRLTVL.